This section outlines one T cell receptor (beta chain) sequence together with its context. Assay used: immunoSEQ multiplex PCR; TCRdb lists only in-frame clones, some missing. In the table there are about 160,000 clones, 70% to 85% of which are singletons. The germline V gene has CDR1 SGHTA and CDR2 FQGNSA. The V and J ends lost 3 bases and 4 bases respectively, with 18 bases between them. The CDR3 runs 16 residues. This specimen comes from a study of blood T cell repertoires in COVID-19. The receptor was derived from an elderly woman with acute or convalescent COVID-19. Sequenced input: peripheral blood. The chain carries TRBV7-2 and TRBJ1-2; D perhaps matches TRBD1 (6 bases). CDR3 region: CASSFFGGAGFYGYTF. The CDR3 DNA reads TGTGCCAGCAGCTTTTTTGGGGGCGCGGGCTTCTATGGCTACACCTTC.